Described below is a single T cell receptor (beta chain) sequence and its context. This sample stems from a study of blood T cells in healthy people across ages. Then a second PCR, running roughly 7 to 11 cycles, was carried out with a sample-barcoded 5' primer and a J-beta primer mix. Each of the samples gave a minimum of 3 million paired-end reads that contained CDR3. TCRdb re-analysed the 5' RACE reads in MiXCR, keeping a single row per CDR3 protein. Seen here are around 1,000,000 distinct CDR3 sequences, about 25% observed once, and the top ten hold less than 0.75%. This same sample was also taken into another study, of T cells of mothers and their children.

The sample was blood. The source is a girl aged 2-10 years in good health.

The CDR3 is CASSQTLTPSYGYTF. The CDR3 DNA reads TGCGCCAGCAGTCAGACATTGACACCTTCGTATGGCTACACCTTC. J is TRBJ1-2 and V is TRBV10-2; D is undetermined. CDR1 is WSHSY and CDR2 is SAAADI in the germline V gene. The CDR3 sequence is 15 residues long. V was shortened by 5 bases and J by 5 bases, with 18 bases between the two germline ends.